Shown below are 24 T cell receptor beta chains from a single sample sequenced in a study of blood T cell repertoires in COVID-19. This table comes from immunoSEQ multiplex PCR, and its TCRdb copy is limited to in-frame clones, with some not included. Found here are 150,000 to 200,000 clones, about nine tenths of them singletons; the top ten hold roughly 2%. Sequencing input: peripheral blood. These receptors came from a man aged 65 to 85 with active or convalescent COVID-19.

The chain links TRBV2 to TRBJ1-2; 9 bases are a match to TRBD1. The CDR3 totals 14 residues. J lost 6 bases, V lost 7 bases, and 9 bases had no gene match. Germline CDR1 SNHLY, CDR2 FYNNEI. The CDR3 nucleotides are TGTGCCAGCACAGAGGGGACAGGGAAGAATGGCTACACCTTC. Translated, it gives CASTEGTGKNGYTF.

V is TRBV30 and J is TRBJ2-7; TRBD2 matches at 9 bases. This CDR3 region has 15 residues. Trimming removed 2 bases from V and 3 bases from J; junction bases left unmatched: 8. The germline CDR1 and CDR2 sequences are GTSNPN and SVGIG (reference sequence). CDR3 sequence (DNA): TGTGCCTGGAGTCGGCGTGCGACTAGCGGCTACGAGCAGTACTTC. It encodes CAWSRRATSGYEQYF.

This chain connects TRBV4-3 to TRBJ2-5, with D tentatively TRBD1 (8 bases). The V gene's germline CDR1 is LGHNA and CDR2 YSLEER. This CDR3 contains 15 residues. Trimming took off 11 bases at V and 4 bases at J, with 23 bases between the two ends. The CDR3, as DNA: TGCGCCCCCGGGCACAGGGGGGGTACCATAGAGACCCAGTACTTC. Translation: CAPGHRGGTIETQYF.

The chain has TRBV5-5 and TRBJ2-7; no reliable D call. Germline values: CDR1 SGHKS, CDR2 YYEKEE (reference sequence). Trimming left V 9 bases short and J 2 bases short, with 15 bases between. The CDR3 covers 13 residues. In DNA, the CDR3 is TGTGCCACCTCCCTACCCTCTACCTACGAGCAGTACTTC. Protein sequence: CATSLPSTYEQYF.

A remark on this clone: The limits of the CDR3 on the DNA are not certain, so only TCRdb's listed CDR3 is given. The chain is built from TRBV6-2 or TRBV6-3 and TRBJ2-1; the table calls TRBD1, which could not be checked here. Germline lookup yields CDR1 MNHEY and CDR2 SVGEGT. The CDR3 adds up to 16 amino acids, both ends counted. The CDR3 protein is CASSYYWGQGTNLRFF.

The CDR3 nucleotides read TGTGCCAGCAGTCGGGACAGGGGGGGAGAGACCCAGTACTTC. Translation: CASSRDRGGETQYF. J is TRBJ2-5 and V is TRBV27; 11 bases match TRBD1. The CDR3 has 14 amino acids. With 5 bases clipped from V and 4 bases from J, the junction kept 3 bases outside the gene matches. CDR1 is MNHEY, CDR2 SMNVEV, per germline (reference sequence).

The chain joins TRBV7-2 to TRBJ2-1; no definite D call. This CDR3 spans 15 amino acids. The V and J ends lost 2 bases and 7 bases respectively, with 15 bases between them. CDR1 SGHTA and CDR2 FQGNSA come from the germline V gene. The CDR3 DNA reads TGTGCCAGCAGCTTACGGCGAACTGACTTGAATGAGCAGTTCTTC. This codes for CASSLRRTDLNEQFF.

This chain joins TRBV27 and TRBJ2-1; 11 nucleotides agree with TRBD2. Germline V gives CDR1 MNHEY, CDR2 SMNVEV (reference sequence). V gave up 2 bases and J gave up 6 bases; unmatched junction bases: 6. The CDR3 totals 16 residues. The CDR3 is CASSLRIAGGRNEQFF. The CDR3 DNA reads TGTGCCAGCAGTTTAAGGATAGCGGGGGGGCGCAATGAGCAGTTCTTC.

The chain employs TRBV4-3 and TRBJ2-5; 11 bases map to TRBD1. Germline V gives CDR1 LGHNA, CDR2 YSLEER. CDR3 length: 15 amino acids. With 2 bases clipped from V and 3 bases from J, the junction kept 2 bases outside the gene matches. CDR3 sequence: CASSQRDRGEETQYF. CDR3 coding DNA: TGCGCCAGCAGCCAACGGGACAGGGGGGAAGAGACCCAGTACTTC.

The CDR3, as DNA: TGCGCCAGCAGTCCGAGGGAGGGAAAAGGGTCACCCCTCCACTTT. Protein: CASSPREGKGSPLHF. This sequence joins TRBV23-1 and TRBJ1-6; D gene ambiguous. TRBV23-1 is an ORF for which the function is uncertain. The length of the CDR3 is 15 residues. V dropped 4 bases and J dropped 10 bases, with 17 bases sitting between them.

This chain joins TRBV6-2 or TRBV6-3 and TRBJ2-1, with D perhaps matching TRBD2 (5 bases). The CDR3 is 15 amino acids. Between the trimmed V and J ends, which lost 6 bases and 3 bases, there was a span of 15 bases. Germline assignment: CDR1 MNHEY and CDR2 SVGEGT. The CDR3 coding sequence is TGTGCCAGCAGCCCCCAGCGGCCCAACTACAATGAGCAGTTCTTC. Protein: CASSPQRPNYNEQFF.

The chain's CDR3 is CASSLTLNTEAFF. The CDR3 DNA is TGCGCCAGCAGCCTCACACTGAACACTGAAGCTTTCTTT. The V and J genes are TRBV5-1 and TRBJ1-1; D gene unclear. The V end was cut by 4 bases, the J end by 0 bases, with 7 bases between. The CDR3 contains 13 residues. Germline values: CDR1 SGHRS, CDR2 YFSETQ.

The J gene is TRBJ2-7, the V gene TRBV27; 7 bases agree with TRBD2. The CDR3 has 13 residues. Germline trimming cut 6 bases from V and 2 bases from J; bases unmatched to any gene: 4. Germline V gives CDR1 MNHEY, CDR2 SMNVEV (reference sequence). In DNA, the CDR3 is TGTGCCAGCAGAAGGGGAGGGGCCTACGAGCAGTACTTC. Translated: CASRRGGAYEQYF.

The chain carries TRBV11-2 and TRBJ1-3; D possibly corresponds to TRBD1 (6 bases). The germline gives CDR1 SGHAT, CDR2 FQNNGV. With 3 bases removed from V and 1 base from J, the gap between germline ends came to 10 bases. The CDR3 runs to 15 residues. The CDR3 loop is CASSFDRTSGNTIYF. The CDR3 coding sequence is TGTGCCAGCAGCTTTGACAGGACTTCTGGAAACACCATATATTTT.

The chain combines TRBV30 with TRBJ2-7; D gene unclear. Trimming pared 0 bases from V and 9 bases from J, leaving 21 bases between. The CDR3 loop spans 15 amino acids. CDR1 and CDR2 (germline): GTSNPN, SVGIG (reference sequence). The CDR3 DNA is TGTGCCTGGAGTGTACAAGTACATACGTCCGCTGGGCAGTACTTC. Amino acids: CAWSVQVHTSAGQYF. Full variable domain (remainder filled in from reference TRBV30 and TRBJ2-7): SQTIHQWPATLVQPVGSPLSLECTVEGTSNPNLYWYRQAAGRGLQLLFYSVGIGQISSEVPQNLSASRPQDRQFILSSKKLLLSDSGFYLCAWSVQVHTSAGQYFGPGTRLTVT.

This clone appeared a single time. V gene TRBV18 combines with J gene TRBJ2-5; unclear D gene. The CDR3 is 14 residues long. V was cut by 0 bases and J by 4 bases, with 9 bases left in between. Germline-derived CDR1 and CDR2 are KGHSH and LQKENI. CDR3 loop: CASSPPNSPETQYF. CDR3 coding DNA: TGTGCCAGCTCACCACCGAACAGCCCAGAGACCCAGTACTTC.

This chain links TRBV6-5 with TRBJ2-7; TRBD1 matches at 8 bases. J gave up 0 bases and V 7 bases, and 8 bases lay outside the gene matches. The CDR3 has 15 amino acids. Per germline, CDR1 MNHEY and CDR2 SVGAGI. Written as DNA, the CDR3 is TGTGCCAGCATCGGACAGGGCGATAGCTCCTACGAGCAGTACTTC. Residues: CASIGQGDSSYEQYF.

The rearrangement joins TRBV6-5 to TRBJ1-4, with a weak D call TRBD1 (5 bases). The V gene's germline CDR1 is MNHEY and CDR2 SVGAGI. This CDR3 has 14 amino acids. Trimming shortened V by 7 bases and J by 3 bases, and 12 bases separated the two germline ends. The CDR3 reads CASTRGTANEKLFF. The CDR3 DNA is TGTGCCAGCACCCGGGGGACGGCTAATGAAAAACTGTTTTTT.

The chain has TRBV24-1 and TRBJ2-5, with D unresolved. Germline CDR1 and CDR2: KGHDR and SFDVKD. The CDR3 loop spans 14 amino acids. V was shortened by 7 bases and J by 4 bases, with 15 bases between the two germline ends. CDR3: CATSPVGRGETQYF. The CDR3 DNA sequence: TGTGCCACCAGCCCCGTTGGCCGAGGAGAGACCCAGTACTTC.

A remark on this clone: An end of the junction does not agree with germline; a read error may underlie this. The chain combines TRBV6-2 or TRBV6-3 with TRBJ2-3; 7 bases align to TRBD2. The CDR3 runs to 12 residues. Germline V CDR1 and CDR2: MNHEY, SVGEGT. Here the CDR3 reads CASSYGGVPVSF. Here the CDR3 DNA reads TGTGCCAGCAGTTACGGGGGGGTTCCGGTGTCTTTT.

The V and J genes are TRBV30 and TRBJ2-3; 8 nucleotides match TRBD2. The CDR3 is 15 residues long. V lost 2 bases, J lost 4 bases, and 8 bases stayed unmatched. CDR1 is GTSNPN and CDR2 is SVGIG in the germline V gene (reference sequence). CDR3 region: CAWSMRGVTSDTQYF. The CDR3 DNA follows: TGTGCCTGGAGTATGCGGGGGGTAACTTCAGATACGCAGTATTTT.

J is TRBJ2-5 and V is TRBV3-1 (or the pseudogene TRBV3-2); 14 bases match TRBD2. The V gene end was trimmed by 2 bases and the J gene end by 10 bases; junction bases not matched to a gene: 15. The length of the CDR3 is 18 residues. Germline-derived CDR1 and CDR2 are LGHDT and YNNKEL (reference sequence). CDR3: CASSQTGTSGGRGRGQYF. For the CDR3, the DNA is TGTGCCAGCAGCCAAACAGGGACTAGCGGGGGCCGCGGGAGGGGCCAGTACTTC.

The V gene is TRBV28, the J gene TRBJ1-5; D ambiguous. CDR1 is MDHEN and CDR2 is SYDVKM in the germline V gene. V was pared by 6 bases and J by 2 bases, with 14 bases between. This CDR3 spans 15 amino acids. The CDR3 sequence: CASSSVVFGNQPQHF. CDR3 in DNA: TGTGCCAGCAGCTCGGTCGTATTTGGCAATCAGCCCCAGCATTTT.

The chain combines TRBV6-5 with TRBJ1-4; D gene uncertain. Germline loops: CDR1 MNHEY, CDR2 SVGAGI. The CDR3 has 16 amino acids. V dropped 4 bases and J dropped 5 bases, with 17 bases sitting between them. CDR3 residues: CASSSREADQNEKLFF. DNA for the CDR3: TGTGCCAGCAGTTCCCGGGAGGCGGACCAAAATGAAAAACTGTTTTTT.